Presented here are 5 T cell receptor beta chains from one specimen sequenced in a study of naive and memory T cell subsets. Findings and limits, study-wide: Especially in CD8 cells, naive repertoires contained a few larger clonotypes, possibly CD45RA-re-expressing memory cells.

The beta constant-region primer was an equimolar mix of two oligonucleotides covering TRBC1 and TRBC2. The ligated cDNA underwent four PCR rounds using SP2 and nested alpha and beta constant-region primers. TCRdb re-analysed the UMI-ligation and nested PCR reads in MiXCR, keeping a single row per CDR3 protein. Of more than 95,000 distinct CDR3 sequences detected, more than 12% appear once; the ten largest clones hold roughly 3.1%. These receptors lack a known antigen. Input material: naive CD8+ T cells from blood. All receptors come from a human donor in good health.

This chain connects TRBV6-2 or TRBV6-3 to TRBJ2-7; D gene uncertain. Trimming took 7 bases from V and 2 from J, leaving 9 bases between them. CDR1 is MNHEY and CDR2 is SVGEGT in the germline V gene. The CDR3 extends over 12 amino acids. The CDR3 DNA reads TGTGCCAGCAAAGGTCCTACCTACGAGCAGTACTTC. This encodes CASKGPTYEQYF.

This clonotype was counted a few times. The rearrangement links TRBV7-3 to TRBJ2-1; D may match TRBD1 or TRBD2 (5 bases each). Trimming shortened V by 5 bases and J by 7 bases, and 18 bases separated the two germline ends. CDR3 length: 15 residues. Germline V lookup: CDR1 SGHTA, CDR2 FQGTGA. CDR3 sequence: CASSPDGGKGNEQFF. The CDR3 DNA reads TGTGCCAGCAGCCCCGATGGGGGTAAGGGAAATGAGCAGTTCTTC. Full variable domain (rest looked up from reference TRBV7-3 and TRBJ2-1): GAGVSQTPSNKVTEKGKYVELRCDPISGHTALYWYRQSLGQGPEFLIYFQGTGAADDSGLPNDRFFAVRPEGSVSTLKIQRTERGDSAVYLCASSPDGGKGNEQFFGPGTRLTVL.

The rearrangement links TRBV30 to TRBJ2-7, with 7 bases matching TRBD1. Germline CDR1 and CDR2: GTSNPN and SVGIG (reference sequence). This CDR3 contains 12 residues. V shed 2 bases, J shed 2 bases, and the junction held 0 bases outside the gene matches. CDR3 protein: CAWSTGAYEQYF. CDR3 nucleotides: TGTGCCTGGAGTACAGGGGCCTACGAGCAGTACTTC.

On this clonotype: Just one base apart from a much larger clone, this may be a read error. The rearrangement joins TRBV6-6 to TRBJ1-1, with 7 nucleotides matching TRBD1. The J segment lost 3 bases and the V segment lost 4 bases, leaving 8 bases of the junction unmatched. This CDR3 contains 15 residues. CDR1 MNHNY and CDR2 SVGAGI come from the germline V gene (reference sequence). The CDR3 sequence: CASSWGQQLDTEAFF. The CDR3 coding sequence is TGTGCCAGCAGTTGGGGACAGCAGTTGGACACTGAAGCTTTCTTT.

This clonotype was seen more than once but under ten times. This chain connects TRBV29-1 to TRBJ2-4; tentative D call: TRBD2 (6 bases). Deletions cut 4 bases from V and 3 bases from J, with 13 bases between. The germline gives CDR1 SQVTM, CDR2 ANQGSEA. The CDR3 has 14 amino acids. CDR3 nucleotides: TGCAGCGTTGTGTCGGGAGACGGCAAAAACATTCAGTACTTC. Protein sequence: CSVVSGDGKNIQYF.